What follows describes a single TCR beta chain. Its antigen is as yet unknown. Because the CDR3's place on the DNA is in doubt, the DNA is left out and the CDR3 is given as listed by TCRdb. Making use of molecular barcodes, quantitative 5'-RACE generated TCR beta libraries. TCRdb independently ran MiXCR on the 5' RACE reads; one entry per CDR3 protein. The sample holds a few hundred thousand distinct CDR3 sequences, about 10% seen once. The source of the sample is a study of CD8 T cells in ankylosing spondylitis. The CDR3 contains 16 residues when both ends are counted. General study findings and limits: For ankylosing spondylitis blood, a TCR beta motif of several highly homologous variants appeared characteristic. Disease-linked clones were reportedly significantly enriched in matched ankylosing spondylitis synovial fluid. Clones linked with disease were CD8+ and fairly uncommon in the peripheral blood.

The J gene is TRBJ1-1, the V gene TRBV7-5. TRBV7-5 is recorded as a pseudogene. The clonotype comes from a male donor with ankylosing spondylitis or in good health (not recorded which). Input material: blood, either unsorted or a sorted T cell fraction (not recorded which). The CDR3 spells CISVSEATDRNTEAFF.